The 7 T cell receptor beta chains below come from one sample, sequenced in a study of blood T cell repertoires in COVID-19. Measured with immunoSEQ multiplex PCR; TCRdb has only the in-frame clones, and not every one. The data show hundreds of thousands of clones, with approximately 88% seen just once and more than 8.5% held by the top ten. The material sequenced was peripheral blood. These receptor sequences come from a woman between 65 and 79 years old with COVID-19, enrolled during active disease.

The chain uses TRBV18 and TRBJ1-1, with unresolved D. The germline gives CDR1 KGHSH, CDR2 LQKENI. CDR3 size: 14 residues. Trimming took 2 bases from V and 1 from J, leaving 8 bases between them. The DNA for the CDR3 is TGTGCCAGCTCACCAATCTCCTCGAACACTGAAGCTTTCTTT. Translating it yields CASSPISSNTEAFF.

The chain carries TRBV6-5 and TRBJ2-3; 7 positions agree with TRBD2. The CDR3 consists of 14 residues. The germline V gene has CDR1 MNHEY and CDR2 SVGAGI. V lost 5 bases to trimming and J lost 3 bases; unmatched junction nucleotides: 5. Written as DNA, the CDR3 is TGTGCCAGCAGTAGCGGGATCCGAACAGATACGCAGTATTTT. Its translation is CASSSGIRTDTQYF.

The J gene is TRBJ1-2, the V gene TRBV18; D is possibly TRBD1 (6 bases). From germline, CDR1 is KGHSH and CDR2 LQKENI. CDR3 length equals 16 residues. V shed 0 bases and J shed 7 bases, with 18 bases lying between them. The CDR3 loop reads CASSPPSMRGGSGYTF. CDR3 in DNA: TGTGCCAGCTCACCACCCAGCATGAGGGGGGGCTCTGGCTACACCTTC.

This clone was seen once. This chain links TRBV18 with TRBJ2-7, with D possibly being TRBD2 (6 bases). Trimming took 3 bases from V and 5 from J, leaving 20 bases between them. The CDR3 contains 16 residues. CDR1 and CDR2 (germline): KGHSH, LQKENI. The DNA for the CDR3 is TGTGCCAGCTCACCCTCCGAGGGCCAGGGAGGTCACGAGCAGTACTTC. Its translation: CASSPSEGQGGHEQYF. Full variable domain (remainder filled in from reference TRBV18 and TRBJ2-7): NAGVMQNPRHLVRRRGQEARLRCSPMKGHSHVYWYRQLPEEGLKFMVYLQKENIIDESGMPKERFSAEFPKEGPSILRIQQVVRGDSAAYFCASSPSEGQGGHEQYFGPGTRLTVT.

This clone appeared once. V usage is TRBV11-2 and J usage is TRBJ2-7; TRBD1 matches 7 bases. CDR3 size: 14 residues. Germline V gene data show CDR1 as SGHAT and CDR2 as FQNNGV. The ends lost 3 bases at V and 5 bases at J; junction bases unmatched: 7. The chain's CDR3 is CASSLKGAGDEQYF. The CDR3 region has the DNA TGTGCCAGCAGCTTGAAGGGGGCCGGTGACGAGCAGTACTTC.

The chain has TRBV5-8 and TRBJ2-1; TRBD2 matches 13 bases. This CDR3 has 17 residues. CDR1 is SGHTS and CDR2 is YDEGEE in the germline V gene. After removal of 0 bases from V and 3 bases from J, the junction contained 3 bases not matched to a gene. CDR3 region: CASSLGGTSGIYNEQFF. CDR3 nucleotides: TGTGCCAGCAGCTTGGGGGGGACTAGCGGGATCTACAATGAGCAGTTCTTC.

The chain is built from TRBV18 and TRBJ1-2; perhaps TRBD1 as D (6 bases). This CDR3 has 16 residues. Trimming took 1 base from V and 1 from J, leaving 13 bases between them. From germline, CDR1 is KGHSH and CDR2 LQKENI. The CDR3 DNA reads TGTGCCAGCTCACCACTTGAGGGGGTTCGTAACTATGGCTACACCTTC. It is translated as CASSPLEGVRNYGYTF.